The rows below give T cell receptor beta chains drawn from one sample of a study of T cell responses to AZD1222 COVID-19 vaccine. The method was immunoSEQ multiplex PCR; TCRdb's version includes in-frame clones alone and lacks a portion of them. Of about 39,000 clones listed, about nine tenths are singletons. Here the sequenced sample was peripheral blood, taken 28 days after the second dose of the MenACWY control vaccine. These receptors were collected from an adult who received the MenACWY meningococcal vaccine as a control. The CDR3 runs from the conserved cysteine through the conserved F or W. Fields, in order: CDR3 DNA, CDR3 protein, clone size, D gene, J gene, V gene. The D gene is left open where the match is weak. Some rows mark clone size as missing; the rest say once, few, many or name a class of expanded clone.

cdr3_nt: TGTGCCAGCAGCACGGGACTAGCGGGCGAGCAGTACTTC
cdr3_aa: CASSTGLAGEQYF
clone_size: once
d_call: TRBD2
j_call: TRBJ2-7
v_call: TRBV7-9

cdr3_nt: TGTGCCAGCAGCTTAGCTAGTGTTGGAGCGGGGCGCACAGATACGCAGTATTTT
cdr3_aa: CASSLASVGAGRTDTQYF
clone_size: few
d_call: TRBD2
j_call: TRBJ2-3
v_call: TRBV7-8

cdr3_nt: TGTGCCAGCAGCCAGGGCATGGTTGGCACTGAAGCTTTCTTT
cdr3_aa: CASSQGMVGTEAFF
clone_size: NA
d_call: NA
j_call: TRBJ1-1
v_call: TRBV2

cdr3_nt: TGTGCCAGCAGCTCGCGATCGGGACACCGCGGGGAGCAGTACTTC
cdr3_aa: CASSSRSGHRGEQYF
clone_size: NA
d_call: NA
j_call: TRBJ2-7
v_call: TRBV7-9

cdr3_nt: TGTGCCAGTAACATGACACAGGGGACAGTTGCCTTTTTCCTCCACGAGCAGTACTTC
cdr3_aa: CASNMTQGTVAFFLHEQYF
clone_size: NA
d_call: TRBD1
j_call: TRBJ2-7
v_call: TRBV19

cdr3_nt: TGTGCCAGCAGCTTCGGGGGTGGAAACACCATATATTTT
cdr3_aa: CASSFGGGNTIYF
clone_size: NA
d_call: NA
j_call: TRBJ1-3
v_call: TRBV11-2

cdr3_nt: TGTGCCAGCAGCCCGGACACAGGGCTAGCCAAAAACATTCAGTACTTC
cdr3_aa: CASSPDTGLAKNIQYF
clone_size: NA
d_call: NA
j_call: TRBJ2-4
v_call: TRBV5-4

cdr3_nt: TGTGCCAGCAGCCCCAGGCTAGCGGGAACCGATACGCAGTATTTT
cdr3_aa: CASSPRLAGTDTQYF
clone_size: NA
d_call: TRBD2
j_call: TRBJ2-3
v_call: TRBV14

cdr3_nt: TGTGCCAGCAGGACAGGGAAAAACGAGCAGTACTTC
cdr3_aa: CASRTGKNEQYF
clone_size: NA
d_call: TRBD1
j_call: TRBJ2-7
v_call: TRBV28

cdr3_nt: TGTGCCAGTAGTACTTACCCTCAGGGGGCGGAACAGCCCCAGCATTTT
cdr3_aa: CASSTYPQGAEQPQHF
clone_size: NA
d_call: TRBD1
j_call: TRBJ1-5
v_call: TRBV19

cdr3_nt: TGCGCCAGCAGCTTGATTATAGGAGAGCAGTACTTC
cdr3_aa: CASSLIIGEQYF
clone_size: once
d_call: NA
j_call: TRBJ2-7
v_call: TRBV5-1

cdr3_nt: TGTGCCACCCGGGACAGGGGTTCTCAAGAGACCCAGTACTTC
cdr3_aa: CATRDRGSQETQYF
clone_size: NA
d_call: TRBD1
j_call: TRBJ2-5
v_call: TRBV19

cdr3_nt: TGCGCCAGCAGCCAAGGAGTGACCCAGCCCCAGCATTTT
cdr3_aa: CASSQGVTQPQHF
clone_size: NA
d_call: NA
j_call: TRBJ1-5
v_call: TRBV4-1

cdr3_nt: TGTGCCAGCTCGCGATCGACAGGGGAGGTAAATCAGCCCCAGCATTTT
cdr3_aa: CASSRSTGEVNQPQHF
clone_size: NA
d_call: TRBD1
j_call: TRBJ1-5
v_call: TRBV18

cdr3_nt: TGCGCCAGCAGTGAGTCGGGACAGGGGGCTGTTGGCTACACCTTC
cdr3_aa: CASSESGQGAVGYTF
clone_size: NA
d_call: TRBD1
j_call: TRBJ1-2
v_call: TRBV10-2

cdr3_nt: TGTGCCCTAGGGACGGGAGTTCTGGGGGAGACCCAGTACTTC
cdr3_aa: CALGTGVLGETQYF
clone_size: NA
d_call: NA
j_call: TRBJ2-5
v_call: TRBV2

cdr3_nt: TGTGCCAGCAGTTACCGGCTAGCGGGAGGGGGAACGCAGTATTTT
cdr3_aa: CASSYRLAGGGTQYF
clone_size: NA
d_call: TRBD2
j_call: TRBJ2-3
v_call: TRBV6-5

cdr3_nt: TGTGCCAGCAGCCAAGACATAGCGGGAGGGTACACAGATACGCAGTATTTT
cdr3_aa: CASSQDIAGGYTDTQYF
clone_size: once
d_call: TRBD2
j_call: TRBJ2-3
v_call: TRBV3-1/TRBV3-2

cdr3_nt: TGTGCCAGCAAAAGAGTGGGCACCGGGGAGCTGTTTTTT
cdr3_aa: CASKRVGTGELFF
clone_size: NA
d_call: NA
j_call: TRBJ2-2
v_call: TRBV2

cdr3_nt: TGCGCCAGCAGCCCGACAGGGGTCAACACCGGGGAGCTGTTTTTT
cdr3_aa: CASSPTGVNTGELFF
clone_size: NA
d_call: TRBD1
j_call: TRBJ2-2
v_call: TRBV5-1

cdr3_nt: TGTGCCACCAGTGTTCAGGGGGCATTAGAGACTCAGTACTTC
cdr3_aa: CATSVQGALETQYF
clone_size: NA
d_call: TRBD1
j_call: TRBJ2-5
v_call: TRBV24-1

cdr3_nt: TGTGCCAGCACCCGGGTATGGGGTCAGGGGAATACTGAAGCTTTCTTT
cdr3_aa: CASTRVWGQGNTEAFF
clone_size: NA
d_call: NA
j_call: TRBJ1-1
v_call: TRBV7-9

cdr3_nt: TGTGCCAGCAGCGTAGGGAGTTCTGGGGCCAACGTCCTGACTTTC
cdr3_aa: CASSVGSSGANVLTF
clone_size: NA
d_call: NA
j_call: TRBJ2-6
v_call: TRBV9

cdr3_nt: TGTGCCAGCTCGGTTCCGGCCAGGGGGTCCTACGAGCAGTACTTC
cdr3_aa: CASSVPARGSYEQYF
clone_size: NA
d_call: TRBD1
j_call: TRBJ2-7
v_call: TRBV19

cdr3_nt: TGTGCCAGCAGCTTGCCGGGACAGGGGTACAATGAGCAGTTCTTC
cdr3_aa: CASSLPGQGYNEQFF
clone_size: NA
d_call: TRBD1
j_call: TRBJ2-1
v_call: TRBV5-4

cdr3_nt: TGTGCCAGCAGCGTAGCGGATGAGTGGAACATTCAGTACTTC
cdr3_aa: CASSVADEWNIQYF
clone_size: NA
d_call: NA
j_call: TRBJ2-4
v_call: TRBV9

cdr3_nt: TGTGCCAGCAGCTCCAGTCCTGGGACTGAAGCTTTCTTT
cdr3_aa: CASSSSPGTEAFF
clone_size: NA
d_call: NA
j_call: TRBJ1-1
v_call: TRBV7-3

cdr3_nt: TGTGCCAGCAGTGGAAACAGGGGCGTGCGTAGGGAGACCCAGTACTTC
cdr3_aa: CASSGNRGVRRETQYF
clone_size: NA
d_call: TRBD1
j_call: TRBJ2-5
v_call: TRBV28

cdr3_nt: TGTGCCAGCAGCCAACAAGGTGGTGAGCAGTTCTTC
cdr3_aa: CASSQQGGEQFF
clone_size: once
d_call: NA
j_call: TRBJ2-1
v_call: TRBV3-1/TRBV3-2

cdr3_nt: TGTGCCAGCAGCTTAGCGGGATGGGGCACAGATACGCAGTATTTT
cdr3_aa: CASSLAGWGTDTQYF
clone_size: once
d_call: NA
j_call: TRBJ2-3
v_call: TRBV7-2

cdr3_nt: TGTGCCTGGAGTATTCTAGCGGGAGGCCTCGATATGGTCAATGAGCAGTTCTTC
cdr3_aa: CAWSILAGGLDMVNEQFF
clone_size: NA
d_call: TRBD2
j_call: TRBJ2-1
v_call: TRBV30

cdr3_nt: TGTGCCAGCAGTGGGGGCGATTCACCCCTCCACTTT
cdr3_aa: CASSGGDSPLHF
clone_size: NA
d_call: NA
j_call: TRBJ1-6
v_call: TRBV28

cdr3_nt: TGTGCCAGCAGCTTAGCTTCGACGAATGAGCAGTTCTTC
cdr3_aa: CASSLASTNEQFF
clone_size: NA
d_call: NA
j_call: TRBJ2-1
v_call: TRBV7-3